The clone carrying this T cell receptor beta chain was counted a few times. This record comes from a study of cytomegalovirus exposure and HLA in healthy donors. Study information: For the approximately 400 genotyped donors, 65% to 90% fell within the Caucasian-associated ancestry cluster.

V was shortened by 3 bases and J by 5 bases, with 16 bases between the two germline ends. Per germline, CDR1 LNHDA and CDR2 SQIVND (reference sequence). The CDR3 consists of 15 residues. The study ran its PCR with 60 Vbeta and 13 Jbeta primers. Assay: immunoSEQ multiplex PCR; the TCRdb copy retains only in-frame clones and omits some. The sample yields roughly 200,000 clones, 75% to 80% seen once. The gene calls are TRBV19 and TRBJ1-2, with D perhaps TRBD1 (5 bases). The sequence was obtained from a woman aged 25 to 39 in good health and CMV-seropositive. Material for sequencing was PBMCs. The CDR3 protein is CASSIGGDAGYGYTF. In nucleotides, the CDR3 is TGTGCCAGTAGTATTGGGGGGGACGCCGGTTATGGCTACACCTTC.